The 32 T cell receptor beta chains reported below all come from one sample, sequenced in a study of Ad26.COV2.S vaccination and SARS-CoV-2 variants. Here immunoSEQ multiplex PCR was the method, and the copy in TCRdb shows in-frame clones only, minus some. The sample includes around 450,000 clones, 90% of them seen just once. Treatment specified: 15 to 20 received Ad26.COV2.S at low or high dose, single or two shots; several received placebo; per-sample allocation not given. Collection of samples fell on day 63 after the first vaccine or placebo injection. Source: peripheral blood, taken in a trial of Ad26.COV2.S vaccine versus placebo. The origin of the receptors is a person aged 18 to 65 who received the Ad26.COV2.S COVID-19 vaccine or a placebo.

In this sample, this clone turned up once. This rearrangement joins TRBV5-6 to TRBJ1-6, with 8 bases fitting TRBD1. Germline trimming cut 4 bases from V and 10 bases from J; bases unmatched to any gene: 7. CDR1 SGHDT and CDR2 YYEEEE come from the germline V gene. The CDR3 contains 14 residues. The DNA of the CDR3 is TGTGCCAGCAGCCCAGGGACAGGTAGATCACCCCTCCACTTT. Protein: CASSPGTGRSPLHF.

CDR3 sequence reads: CASSLGIAGLSNEQFF. The DNA of the CDR3 is TGCGCCAGCAGCTTGGGGATAGCGGGCCTTTCCAATGAGCAGTTCTTC. This chain uses TRBV5-1 with TRBJ2-1, with 7 bases matching TRBD2. The germline V gene has CDR1 SGHRS and CDR2 YFSETQ. CDR3 length: 16 amino acids. V was pared by 0 bases and J by 6 bases, with 9 bases of the junction left unmatched.

The chain has TRBV27 and TRBJ2-5, with D perhaps TRBD1 or TRBD2 (5 bases each). Trimming took off 1 base at V and 5 bases at J, with 11 bases between the two ends. From germline, CDR1 is MNHEY and CDR2 SMNVEV (reference sequence). The CDR3 extends over 14 amino acids. This CDR3 reads CASSLFGRDETQYF. In DNA, the CDR3 is TGTGCCAGCAGTTTATTCGGCAGGGACGAGACCCAGTACTTC.

This clone was detected only once. The rearrangement joins TRBV7-8 to TRBJ2-1, with TRBD2 identical over 8 bases. From germline, CDR1 is SGHVS and CDR2 FQNEAQ. V lost 3 bases, J lost 0 bases, and 13 bases stayed unmatched. The CDR3 consists of 19 residues. The CDR3, as DNA: TGTGCCAGCAGCTTGCGTCGGCTAGCGGGCGCAAGCTCCTACAATGAGCAGTTCTTC. Its translation: CASSLRRLAGASSYNEQFF.

J is TRBJ1-2 and V is TRBV5-1; D is possibly TRBD1 (5 bases). The CDR3 consists of 14 residues. V was clipped by 0 bases and J by 7 bases, with 13 bases between them. Germline loops: CDR1 SGHRS, CDR2 YFSETQ. The CDR3 DNA reads TGCGCCAGCAGCTTGGCGCAGGGAACGATTGGCTACACCTTC. This encodes CASSLAQGTIGYTF.

This chain uses TRBV27 with TRBJ2-5; 10 nucleotides line up with TRBD2. This CDR3 spans 14 amino acids. V shed 5 bases, J shed 5 bases, and the junction held 5 bases outside the gene matches. The V gene's germline CDR1 is MNHEY and CDR2 SMNVEV (reference sequence). DNA of the CDR3: TGTGCCAGCAGTACCCTAGCGGGAGTTGAGACCCAGTACTTC. Amino acid sequence: CASSTLAGVETQYF.

The V call is TRBV15, the J call TRBJ2-7, with 7 bases fitting TRBD1. Germline CDR1 is LNHNV and CDR2 is YYDKDF (reference sequence). The trim removed 2 bases at V and 3 bases at J, leaving 7 bases unmatched. There are 15 residues in the CDR3. The DNA of the CDR3 is TGTGCCACCAGCAGAAGGACAGGTAACGACTACGAGCAGTACTTC. It codes for CATSRRTGNDYEQYF.

The V and J genes are TRBV25-1 and TRBJ2-7, with D hard to call. V lost 4 bases to trimming and J lost 2 bases, with 0 bases between them. The CDR3 runs to 10 residues. CDR1 and CDR2 from the germline V gene are MGHDK and SYGVNS. The CDR3 spells CASSAYEQYF. In DNA, the CDR3 is TGTGCCAGCAGTGCCTACGAGCAGTACTTC.

This clone was observed a single time. This chain connects TRBV5-1 to TRBJ2-1; D remains ambiguous. Between the trimmed V and J ends, which lost 0 bases and 15 bases, there was a span of 13 bases. Germline-derived CDR1 and CDR2 are SGHRS and YFSETQ. This CDR3 contains 12 residues. CDR3 nucleotide sequence: TGCGCCAGCAGCTTGGGCGGATCTAGACGGTTCTTC. It encodes CASSLGGSRRFF.

The sample holds one count of this clone. This CDR3 reads CAWSGNSYGYTF. In nucleotides, the CDR3 is TGTGCCTGGAGTGGTAACAGCTATGGCTACACCTTC. The chain uses TRBV30 and TRBJ1-2; D not certain. The germline gives CDR1 GTSNPN, CDR2 SVGIG (reference sequence). V was trimmed by 1 base and J by 4 bases, leaving 7 bases between them. The CDR3 covers 12 residues.

The chain is built from TRBV14 and TRBJ1-5; 10 nucleotides line up with TRBD1. The germline gives CDR1 SGHDN, CDR2 FVKESK. The J segment lost 7 bases and the V segment lost 4 bases, leaving 7 bases of the junction unmatched. The CDR3 spans 15 residues. The CDR3 nucleotides are TGTGCCAGCAGCCTCGGGACAGGGGTTGGCCAGCCCCAGCATTTT. Translation gives CASSLGTGVGQPQHF.

The chain links TRBV6-2 or TRBV6-3 to TRBJ1-5, with 10 positions matching TRBD1. V was clipped by 5 bases and J by 0 bases; unmatched bases: 4. CDR1 is MNHEY and CDR2 is SVGEGT in the germline V gene. The CDR3 length is 16 residues. CDR3 nucleotides: TGTGCCAGCAGTCGGCGACAGGGGGCTAGCAATCAGCCCCAGCATTTT. This gives the protein CASSRRQGASNQPQHF.

The chain carries TRBV7-6 and TRBJ1-2; the D is unclear. The V end was cut by 5 bases, the J end by 4 bases, with 17 bases between. CDR1 and CDR2 (germline): SGHVS, FNYEAQ. The CDR3 has 15 residues. For the CDR3, the DNA is TGTGCCAGCAGCGTCGTATGGGATTACCCCTATGGCTACACCTTC. Protein: CASSVVWDYPYGYTF.

This chain joins TRBV11-2 and TRBJ2-7, with 9 positions matching TRBD2. Germline V gene data show CDR1 as SGHAT and CDR2 as FQNNGV. The CDR3 length is 14 residues. J gave up 6 bases and V 1 base, and 4 bases lay outside the gene matches. CDR3 coding DNA: TGTGCCAGCAGCTTAGGGACTAGCGCCTCCGAGCAGTACTTC. It is translated as CASSLGTSASEQYF.

V and J are TRBV18 and TRBJ1-1; TRBD1 might be the D (6 bases). Trimming removed 2 bases at V and 1 base at J, with 14 bases between. The V gene's germline CDR1 is KGHSH and CDR2 LQKENI. The CDR3 runs 16 residues. CDR3 loop: CASSPSLRGGNTEAFF. CDR3 in DNA: TGTGCCAGCTCACCATCATTAAGGGGGGGGAACACTGAAGCTTTCTTT.

The chain couples TRBV9 to TRBJ2-3, with TRBD2 matching over 10 bases. Per the germline V gene, CDR1 is SGDLS and CDR2 is YYNGEE. The CDR3 extends over 16 amino acids. Trimming took 1 base from V and 1 from J; bases not matched to a gene: 3. The DNA for the CDR3 is TGTGCCAGCAGCGTACTAGCGGGGGCCGGCACAGATACGCAGTATTTT. Protein sequence: CASSVLAGAGTDTQYF. The full variable domain, its missing parts supplied by reference TRBV9 and TRBJ2-3, is DSGVTQTPKHLITATGQRVTLRCSPRSGDLSVYWYQQSLDQGLQFLIQYYNGEERAKGNILERFSAQQFPDLHSELNLSSLELGDSALYFCASSVLAGAGTDTQYFGPGTRLTVL.

V usage is TRBV24-1 and J usage is TRBJ1-3, with D tentatively TRBD1 (5 bases). CDR3 length equals 17 residues. Per the germline V gene, CDR1 is KGHDR and CDR2 is SFDVKD. V dropped 4 bases and J dropped 0 bases, with 15 bases sitting between them. The CDR3 loop reads CATSESPGPLSGNTIYF. In nucleotides, the CDR3 is TGTGCCACCAGTGAGAGCCCAGGGCCTCTCTCTGGAAACACCATATATTTT.

This clone was found once. The chain carries TRBV30 and TRBJ1-3; D ambiguous. The CDR3 covers 18 residues. The germline V gene encodes CDR1 GTSNPN and CDR2 SVGIG (reference sequence). V shed 3 bases and J shed 0 bases, with 21 bases lying between them. CDR3 region: CAWRGYKAELVSGNTIYF. The CDR3 DNA follows: TGTGCCTGGAGGGGGTACAAGGCTGAGTTGGTCTCTGGAAACACCATATATTTT. Looking up the rest from reference TRBV30 and TRBJ1-3 gives the full variable domain: SQTIHQWPATLVQPVGSPLSLECTVEGTSNPNLYWYRQAAGRGLQLLFYSVGIGQISSEVPQNLSASRPQDRQFILSSKKLLLSDSGFYLCAWRGYKAELVSGNTIYFGEGSWLTVV.

The chain carries TRBV30 and TRBJ2-7; the match to TRBD1 covers 10 bases. Germline CDR1 reads GTSNPN; CDR2 reads SVGIG (reference sequence). Trimming cost V 3 bases and J 2 bases; bases outside gene matches: 7. CDR3 size: 15 residues. The CDR3 region has the DNA TGTGCCTGGAGCGCAACCGGGACAGGGGCCTACGAGCAGTACTTC. It specifies CAWSATGTGAYEQYF.

The chain recombines TRBV7-9 with TRBJ1-2; D call uncertain. Germline-derived CDR1 and CDR2 are SEHNR and FQNEAQ (reference sequence). This CDR3 comprises 14 residues. V was pared by 1 base and J by 7 bases, with 13 bases between. For the CDR3, the DNA is TGTGCCAGCAGCTTAGGAGGATCAAGCTCTGGCTACACCTTC. Encoded protein: CASSLGGSSSGYTF. Looking up the rest from reference TRBV7-9 and TRBJ1-2 gives the full variable domain: DTGVSQNPRHKITKRGQNVTFRCDPISEHNRLYWYRQTLGQGPEFLTYFQNEAQLEKSRLLSDRFSAERPKGSFSTLEIQRTEQGDSAMYLCASSLGGSSSGYTFGSGTRLTVV.

J is TRBJ1-5 and V is TRBV4-2, with unresolved D. The CDR3 covers 13 residues. Per the germline V gene, CDR1 is LGHNA and CDR2 is YNFKEQ. The germline V and J ends were trimmed by 0 bases and 6 bases, with 6 bases remaining between them. CDR3 coding DNA: TGTGCCAGCAGCCAAGATCCAGGTCAGCCCCAGCATTTT. It encodes CASSQDPGQPQHF.

The chain joins TRBV12-5 to TRBJ2-7; D is possibly TRBD2 (5 bases). Germline values: CDR1 LGHNT, CDR2 FRNRAP. The germline V and J ends were trimmed by 0 bases and 3 bases, with 6 bases remaining between them. The CDR3 contains 13 residues. The CDR3 DNA sequence: TGTGCTAGTGGTTTGGTACTAGGCTACGAGCAGTACTTC. The encoded protein is CASGLVLGYEQYF.

This chain links TRBV7-6 with TRBJ2-3, with 9 bases matching TRBD2. Germline V gene data show CDR1 as SGHVS and CDR2 as FNYEAQ. CDR3 length equals 16 residues. The V segment lost 6 bases and the J segment 0 bases; nucleotides outside the gene matches: 7. This CDR3 reads CASRSLAGTSTDTQYF. The CDR3 DNA follows: TGTGCCAGCAGATCCCTAGCGGGGACTAGCACAGATACGCAGTATTTT.

The V call is TRBV28, the J call TRBJ2-3, with no clear D. V gave up 3 bases and J gave up 2 bases, with 15 bases separating them. Germline CDR1 is MDHEN and CDR2 is SYDVKM. The CDR3 extends over 16 amino acids. The CDR3 DNA sequence: TGTGCCAGCAGTTTCCGGCAGTTTTCCCCCACAGATACGCAGTATTTT. Protein product: CASSFRQFSPTDTQYF.

The chain carries TRBV4-1 and TRBJ1-3; D is undetermined. Deletions cut 1 base from V and 3 bases from J, with 10 bases between. Germline CDR1 reads MGHRA; CDR2 reads YSYEKL. The CDR3 is made up of 15 amino acids. The CDR3 DNA is TGCGCCAGCAGCCAAGTCGAGAGTTATGGAAACACCATATATTTT. Its translation is CASSQVESYGNTIYF.

A remark on this clone: The identical CDR3 is also encoded by other nucleotide sequences in the sample. The chain uses TRBV6-2 or TRBV6-3 and TRBJ2-7, with unresolved D. There are 11 residues in the CDR3. Trimming pared 6 bases from V and 4 bases from J, leaving 7 bases between. Germline CDR1 MNHEY, CDR2 SVGEGT. The CDR3 bases are TGTGCCAGCAGCCCTTCTTACGAGCAGTACTTC. Protein sequence: CASSPSYEQYF.

This chain links TRBV4-3 with TRBJ2-1; 8 nucleotides align to TRBD1. The CDR3 length is 13 residues. CDR1 and CDR2 from the germline V gene are LGHNA and YSLEER. The trim removed 4 bases at V and 9 bases at J, leaving 5 bases unmatched. The DNA for the CDR3 is TGCGCCAGCAGCCTAACAGGGGGACGTGAGCAGTTCTTC. Protein: CASSLTGGREQFF.

A note on this clone: Other DNA sequences in the sample encode the same CDR3. The genes are TRBV9 and TRBJ2-3; 9 positions match TRBD2. J was trimmed by 6 bases and V by 0 bases; bases with no gene match: 8. From germline, CDR1 is SGDLS and CDR2 YYNGEE. The CDR3 spans 16 residues. The CDR3 coding sequence is TGTGCCAGCAGCGTAGGGTCTAGCGGGATCACTGATACGCAGTATTTT. As protein: CASSVGSSGITDTQYF.

J is TRBJ2-4 and V is TRBV27; 7 bases align to TRBD1. Per the germline V gene, CDR1 is MNHEY and CDR2 is SMNVEV (reference sequence). With V trimmed by 5 bases and J by 7 bases, 14 bases remained unmatched. The CDR3 loop spans 16 amino acids. The CDR3 DNA reads as TGTGCCAGCAGTCTCAATGCGACAGGGATTATGAACATTCAGTACTTC. Its translation is CASSLNATGIMNIQYF.

This chain connects TRBV5-6 to TRBJ1-2; TRBD1 matches at 7 bases. Germline trimming cut 4 bases from V and 2 bases from J; bases unmatched to any gene: 5. The CDR3 covers 14 residues. CDR1 and CDR2 (germline): SGHDT, YYEEEE. DNA of the CDR3: TGTGCCAGCAGCCCCTTGGACAGGAACTATGGCTACACCTTC. Translated, it gives CASSPLDRNYGYTF.

J is TRBJ2-2 and V is TRBV6-5; TRBD1 agrees at 8 bases. Germline values: CDR1 MNHEY, CDR2 SVGAGI. V dropped 0 bases and J dropped 5; count of bases not matched to a gene: 5. This CDR3 has 16 residues. In DNA, the CDR3 is TGTGCCAGCAGTTACTCCCCAGGGGGCGGTACCGGGGAGCTGTTTTTT. It translates to CASSYSPGGGTGELFF.

V usage is TRBV1 and J usage is TRBJ2-7; the table gives TRBD2 as D, unverified against the DNA. TRBV1 is termed a pseudogene. CDR3 length: 14 amino acids. The CDR3 DNA is TGCACCAGCAGCAATGCTAGCCTCGCTAGGGAGCAGTACTTC. Its protein is CTSSNASLAREQYF.